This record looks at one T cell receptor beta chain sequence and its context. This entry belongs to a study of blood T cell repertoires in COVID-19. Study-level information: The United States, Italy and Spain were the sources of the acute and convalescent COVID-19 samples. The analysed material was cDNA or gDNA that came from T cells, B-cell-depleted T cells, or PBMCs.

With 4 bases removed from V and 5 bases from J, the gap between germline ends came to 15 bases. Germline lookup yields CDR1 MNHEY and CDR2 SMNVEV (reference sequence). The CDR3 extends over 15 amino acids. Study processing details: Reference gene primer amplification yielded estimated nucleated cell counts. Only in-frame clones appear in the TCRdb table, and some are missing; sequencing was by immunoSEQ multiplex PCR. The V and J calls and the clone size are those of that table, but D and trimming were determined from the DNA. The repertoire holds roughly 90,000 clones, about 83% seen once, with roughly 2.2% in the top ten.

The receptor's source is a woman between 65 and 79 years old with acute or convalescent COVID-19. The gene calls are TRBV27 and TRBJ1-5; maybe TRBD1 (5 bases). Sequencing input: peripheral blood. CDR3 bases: TGTGCCAGCAGTTCCTCTTGGGGCTGGGATCAGCCCCAGCATTTT. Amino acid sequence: CASSSSWGWDQPQHF.